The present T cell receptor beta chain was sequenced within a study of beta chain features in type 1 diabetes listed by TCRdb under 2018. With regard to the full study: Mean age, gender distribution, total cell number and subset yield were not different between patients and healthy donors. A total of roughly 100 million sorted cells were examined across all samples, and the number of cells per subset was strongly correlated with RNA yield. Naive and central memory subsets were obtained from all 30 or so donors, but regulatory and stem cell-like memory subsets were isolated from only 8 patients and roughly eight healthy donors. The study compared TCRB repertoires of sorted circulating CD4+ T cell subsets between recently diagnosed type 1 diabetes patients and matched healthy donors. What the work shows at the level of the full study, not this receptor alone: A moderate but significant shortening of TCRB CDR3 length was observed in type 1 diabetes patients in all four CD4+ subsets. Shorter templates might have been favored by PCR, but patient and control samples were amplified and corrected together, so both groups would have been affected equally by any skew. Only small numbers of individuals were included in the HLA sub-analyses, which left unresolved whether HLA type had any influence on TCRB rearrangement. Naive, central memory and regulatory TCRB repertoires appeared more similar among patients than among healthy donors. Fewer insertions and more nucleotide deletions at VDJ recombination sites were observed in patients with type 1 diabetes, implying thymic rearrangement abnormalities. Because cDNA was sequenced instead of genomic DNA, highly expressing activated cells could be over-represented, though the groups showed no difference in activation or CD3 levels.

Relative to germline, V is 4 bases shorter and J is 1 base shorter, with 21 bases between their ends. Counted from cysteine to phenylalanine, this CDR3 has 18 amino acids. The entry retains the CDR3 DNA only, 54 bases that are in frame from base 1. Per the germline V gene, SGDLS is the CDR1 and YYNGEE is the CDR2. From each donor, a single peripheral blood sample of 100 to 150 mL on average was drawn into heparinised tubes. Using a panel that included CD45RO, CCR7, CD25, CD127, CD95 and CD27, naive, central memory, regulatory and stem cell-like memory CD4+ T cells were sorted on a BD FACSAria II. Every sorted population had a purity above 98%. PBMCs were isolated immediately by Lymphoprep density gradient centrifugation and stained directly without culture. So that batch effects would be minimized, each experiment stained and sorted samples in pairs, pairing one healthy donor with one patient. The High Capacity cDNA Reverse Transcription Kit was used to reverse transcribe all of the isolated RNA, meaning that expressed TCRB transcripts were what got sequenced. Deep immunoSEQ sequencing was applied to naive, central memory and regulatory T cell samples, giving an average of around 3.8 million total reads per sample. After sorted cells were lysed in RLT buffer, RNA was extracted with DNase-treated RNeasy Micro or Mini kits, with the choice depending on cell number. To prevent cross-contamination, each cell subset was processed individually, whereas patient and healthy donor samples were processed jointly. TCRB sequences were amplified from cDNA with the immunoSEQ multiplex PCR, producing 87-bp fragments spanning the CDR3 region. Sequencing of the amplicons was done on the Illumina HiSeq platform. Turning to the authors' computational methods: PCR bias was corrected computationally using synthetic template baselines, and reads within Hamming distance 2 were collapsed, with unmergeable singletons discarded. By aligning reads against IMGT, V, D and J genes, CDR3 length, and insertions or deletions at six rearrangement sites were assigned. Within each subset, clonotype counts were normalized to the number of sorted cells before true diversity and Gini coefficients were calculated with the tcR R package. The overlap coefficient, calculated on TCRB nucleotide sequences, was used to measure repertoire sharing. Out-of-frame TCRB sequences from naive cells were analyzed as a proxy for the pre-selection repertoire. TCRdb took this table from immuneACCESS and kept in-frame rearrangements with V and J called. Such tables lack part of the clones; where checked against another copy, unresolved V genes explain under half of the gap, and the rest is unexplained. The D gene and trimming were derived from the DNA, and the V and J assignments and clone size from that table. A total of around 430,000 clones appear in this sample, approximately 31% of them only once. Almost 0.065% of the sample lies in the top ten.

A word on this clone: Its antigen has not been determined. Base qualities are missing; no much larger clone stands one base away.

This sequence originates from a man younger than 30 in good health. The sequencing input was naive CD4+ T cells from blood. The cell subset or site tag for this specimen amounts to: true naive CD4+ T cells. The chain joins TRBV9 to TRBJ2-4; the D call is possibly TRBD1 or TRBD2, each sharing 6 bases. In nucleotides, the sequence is TGTGCCAGCAGCTTCCCTGCGGGACAAGGGGAGGCCAAAAACATTCAGTACTTC. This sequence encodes CASSFPAGQGEAKNIQYF.